This record covers a single T cell receptor (beta chain). Its cognate antigen has yet to be identified. No qualities accompany the bases; no much larger clone lies one base away. CDR1 and CDR2 are drawn from the germline V gene: MDHEN, SYDVKM. V loses 10 bases, J loses 0 bases, and the germline ends lie 13 bases apart. CDR3 length: 13 amino acids, cysteine to phenylalanine. Solely the CDR3 DNA is kept, with 39 bases framed from the first base. This entry is derived from a study of beta chain features in type 1 diabetes (dated by TCRdb to 2017 to 2018). In the study overall: Mean age, gender distribution, total cell number and subset yield were not different between patients and healthy donors. A total of 90 million to 130 million sorted cells were examined across all samples, and a strong correlation was observed between cell number per subset and RNA yield. The study compared the TCRB repertoires of sorted circulating CD4+ T cell subsets in recently diagnosed type 1 diabetes patients with those in matched healthy donors. Regulatory and stem cell-like memory subsets were isolated from only 8 patients and roughly 8 healthy donors, whereas naive and central memory subsets came from all 30 or so donors.

The entire isolated RNA was reverse transcribed using the High Capacity cDNA Reverse Transcription Kit, and thus expressed TCRB transcripts were sequenced. Deep immunoSEQ sequencing was performed on naive, central memory and regulatory T cell samples, with an average of roughly 3.5 million total reads per sample. Sorted cells were lysed in RLT buffer, and RNA was extracted using DNase-treated RNeasy Micro or Mini kits according to cell number. To prevent cross-contamination, each cell subset was processed individually, whereas patient and healthy donor samples were processed jointly. TCRB sequences were amplified from cDNA with the immunoSEQ multiplex PCR, producing 87-bp fragments spanning the CDR3 region. Amplicons were sequenced on the Illumina HiSeq platform. As for the authors' bioinformatics: PCR bias was corrected computationally using synthetic template baselines, and reads within Hamming distance 2 were collapsed, with unmergeable singletons discarded. Reads were aligned against IMGT so that V, D and J genes, CDR3 length and insertions or deletions at six rearrangement sites could be assigned. Within each subset, clonotype counts were normalized to sorted cell number, after which true diversity and Gini coefficients were computed with the tcR R package. The overlap coefficient, calculated on TCRB nucleotide sequences, was used to quantify repertoire sharing. Out-of-frame TCRB sequences from naive cells were analyzed as a proxy for the pre-selection repertoire. The table comes from immuneACCESS by way of TCRdb, which keeps in-frame sequences with V and J called. Part of the clones is missing from these tables; in studies checked, under half for an unresolved V gene and the rest for unknown reasons. From that table come the V and J calls and clone size; the DNA was used to work out D and trimming. This sample gives about 330,000 clones in total; 9.5% to 11% of them show up just once. The top ten clones comprise over 0.015% of the sample.

Points the paper makes about the study in general: PCR might favor shorter templates, but patient and control samples were amplified and corrected together, so any skew would affect both groups equally. At VDJ recombination sites, patients with type 1 diabetes made fewer insertions and deleted more nucleotides, a pattern implying thymic rearrangement abnormalities. Because cDNA was sequenced instead of genomic DNA, highly expressing activated cells could be over-represented, though the groups showed no difference in activation or CD3 levels. Naive, central memory and regulatory TCRB repertoires appeared more similar among patients than among healthy donors. Because the HLA sub-analyses included only small numbers of individuals, any influence of HLA type on TCRB rearrangement was left unresolved. A moderate but significant shortening of TCRB CDR3 length was observed in type 1 diabetes patients in all four CD4+ subsets.

Each donor gave one peripheral blood draw, averaging approximately 110 mL, which was collected into heparinised tubes. Naive, central memory, regulatory and stem cell-like memory CD4+ T cells were sorted on a BD FACSAria II using a panel including CD45RO, CCR7, CD25, CD127, CD95 and CD27. All sorted populations exceeded 95% purity. PBMCs were separated immediately by Lymphoprep density gradient centrifugation and were stained directly, without being cultured. Samples were stained and sorted in pairs, with one healthy donor and one patient per experiment, so that batch effects were minimized. This clonotype was obtained from a young woman in good health. The sequence is built from TRBV28 and TRBJ2-7; the D gene identity is not certain. Sequencing used naive CD4+ T cells from blood. Taken with the paper, the label for cell subset or site translates to: true naive CD4+ T cells. The nucleotides are TGTGCCATCGGTCTTTCAAGCTCCTACGAGCAGTACTTC. This yields the protein CAIGLSSSYEQYF.